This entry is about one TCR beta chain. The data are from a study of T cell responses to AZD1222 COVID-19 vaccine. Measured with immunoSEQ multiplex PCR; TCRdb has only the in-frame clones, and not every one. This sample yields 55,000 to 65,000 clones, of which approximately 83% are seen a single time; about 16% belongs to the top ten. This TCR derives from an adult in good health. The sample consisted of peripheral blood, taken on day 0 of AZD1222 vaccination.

The CDR3 bases are TGCGCCAGCAGCCCGGGACAGGGGGCTAACTATGGCTACACCTTC. Translation: CASSPGQGANYGYTF. The chain is built from TRBV5-1 and TRBJ1-2; 11 bases fit TRBD1. The CDR3 extends over 15 amino acids. Germline trimming cut 4 bases from V and 0 bases from J; bases unmatched to any gene: 2. CDR1 SGHRS and CDR2 YFSETQ come from the germline V gene. Looking up the rest from reference TRBV5-1 and TRBJ1-2 gives the full variable domain: KAGVTQTPRYLIKTRGQQVTLSCSPISGHRSVSWYQQTPGQGLQFLFEYFSETQRNKGNFPGRFSGRQFSNSRSEMNVSTLELGDSALYLCASSPGQGANYGYTFGSGTRLTVV.